The following is a TCR beta chain sequence with its context. Its cognate antigen is unknown. This entry belongs to a study of cytomegalovirus exposure and HLA in healthy donors. Overall study results and limits: Both high specificity and high sensitivity reportedly marked the classifier's diagnosis of cytomegalovirus status. In vitro data verified a few CMV-associated chains as specific for CMV antigens. TCR beta chains numbering about 160 were designated cytomegalovirus-associated.

The V gene lost 6 bases and the J gene lost 2 bases, with 10 bases spanning the gap. The CDR3 is 13 residues long. Germline V gene data show CDR1 as LNHDA and CDR2 as SQIVND (reference sequence). A multiplex PCR was run with 60 Vbeta primers and 13 Jbeta primers. Study processing details: Among the unique TCR beta chains that a later analysis counted, about 85 million in all, 9.5 million to 11 million were shared. Repertoires were generated with immunoSEQ multiplex PCR, while TCRdb's copy carries only in-frame clones and drops some. Clone size and the V and J calls come from that table; the DNA yielded D and trimming. This table holds approximately 100,000 clones, 60% to 85% found once.

Sequenced material: PBMCs. The TCR was taken from a female donor in good health and CMV-seronegative. This chain connects TRBV19 to TRBJ1-2; D gene uncertain. CDR3 in amino acids: CASRQVSNYGYTF. The CDR3 bases are TGTGCCAGTAGACAAGTGTCCAACTATGGCTACACCTTC.